Below, 21 T cell receptor beta chains from the same sample are listed, as sequenced in a study of blood T cell repertoires in COVID-19. Generated by immunoSEQ multiplex PCR, the TCRdb table keeps only in-frame clones and is missing some. The sample records hundreds of thousands of clones, 70% to 90% being singletons. The sequencing sample was made of peripheral blood. These receptors came from a woman aged 18 to 35 with acute or convalescent COVID-19.

V and J are TRBV12-5 and TRBJ2-7; D is possibly TRBD1 (6 bases). The CDR3 sequence is 16 residues long. V lost 1 base and J 2 bases, leaving 15 bases between the germline ends. CDR1 is LGHNT and CDR2 is FRNRAP in the germline V gene. CDR3 DNA sequence: TGTGCTAGTGGTTTGGCCCTGACCGGGACACCCTACGAGCAGTACTTC. This gives the protein CASGLALTGTPYEQYF.

V usage is TRBV19 and J usage is TRBJ2-3, with 9 positions matching TRBD2. CDR1 and CDR2 from the germline V gene are LNHDA and SQIVND (reference sequence). After removal of 2 bases from V and 3 bases from J, the junction contained 6 bases not matched to a gene. The CDR3 is 16 amino acids. The DNA for the CDR3 is TGTGCCAGTAGTATACGGGCGGGGGGGCTGACAGATACGCAGTATTTT. Its translation: CASSIRAGGLTDTQYF.

This chain links TRBV4-3 with TRBJ1-1; no clear D. V was trimmed by 0 bases and J by 2 bases, leaving 13 bases between them. CDR3 length: 16 amino acids. Germline lookup yields CDR1 LGHNA and CDR2 YSLEER. CDR3 sequence: CASSQEPRRINTEAFF. CDR3 DNA sequence: TGCGCCAGCAGCCAAGAGCCGAGGAGGATTAACACTGAAGCTTTCTTT.

The gene calls are TRBV19 and TRBJ2-7, with 10 positions matching TRBD1. The germline V gene encodes CDR1 LNHDA and CDR2 SQIVND (reference sequence). This CDR3 spans 15 amino acids. The V segment lost 4 bases and the J segment 2 bases; nucleotides outside the gene matches: 5. CDR3 amino acids: CASSTTGTGAYEQYF. DNA for the CDR3: TGTGCCAGTAGTACAACCGGGACAGGGGCCTACGAGCAGTACTTC.

The V gene is TRBV5-6, the J gene TRBJ1-6; D is undetermined. Germline V lookup: CDR1 SGHDT, CDR2 YYEEEE. V lost 5 bases and J lost 9, with 9 bases in between. The CDR3 consists of 12 residues. The DNA of the CDR3 is TGTGCCAGCAGGGCGGGCGGTTCACCCCTCCACTTT. This sequence encodes CASRAGGSPLHF.

This clone was counted only a few times. Since a much larger clone is just one base distant, this may be a read error. This chain uses TRBV7-2 with TRBJ1-2, with a possible D match to TRBD1 (5 bases). This CDR3 has 13 amino acids. V lost 3 bases to trimming and J lost 1 base, with 6 bases between them. The germline V gene encodes CDR1 SGHTA and CDR2 FQGNSA. The chain's CDR3 is CASSFDSNYGYTF. The CDR3 DNA sequence: TGTGCCAGCAGCTTCGACAGTAACTATGGCTACACCTTC.

The chain combines TRBV11-2 with TRBJ1-4, with no clear D. Trimming removed 0 bases at V and 3 bases at J, with 23 bases between. The CDR3 is made up of 20 amino acids. CDR1 SGHAT and CDR2 FQNNGV come from the germline V gene. The CDR3 spells CASSLEGVRSLTGANEKLFF. The CDR3 coding sequence is TGTGCCAGCAGCTTAGAGGGAGTTCGGTCCCTGACGGGCGCTAATGAAAAACTGTTTTTT.

The DNA for the CDR3 is TGTGCCAGCAGCGTTGAGGGAGGGGAGGGCCGGCCCCAGCATTTT. Its protein is CASSVEGGEGRPQHF. The genes are TRBV9 and TRBJ1-5; TRBD1 is a possible D gene (5 bases). V shed 2 bases and J shed 9 bases, with 18 bases lying between them. Germline CDR1 reads SGDLS; CDR2 reads YYNGEE. The CDR3 is 15 amino acids.

The genes are TRBV2 and TRBJ2-7; the D gene is possibly TRBD1 (6 bases). With 6 bases removed from V and 2 bases from J, the gap between germline ends came to 11 bases. CDR1 and CDR2 from the germline V gene are SNHLY and FYNNEI. The CDR3 extends over 13 amino acids. The CDR3 spells CASRSQGTYEQYF. The CDR3 DNA sequence: TGTGCCAGCAGGTCACAGGGTACCTACGAGCAGTACTTC.

This chain joins TRBV11-2 and TRBJ1-1; D unclear. The CDR3 runs to 16 residues. Deletions cut 5 bases from V and 2 bases from J, with 18 bases between. The germline CDR1 and CDR2 sequences are SGHAT and FQNNGV. DNA of the CDR3: TGTGCCAGCAGCCATTGGCAACGGGGATTAAACACTGAAGCTTTCTTT. Amino acids: CASSHWQRGLNTEAFF.

The chain carries TRBV12-3 or TRBV12-4 and TRBJ2-3; a possible D gene is TRBD2 (5 bases). The germline V and J ends were trimmed by 8 bases and 3 bases, with 12 bases remaining between them. This CDR3 is built from 13 residues. The CDR3 protein is CASRSGTTDTQYF. The CDR3 coding sequence is TGTGCCAGCCGGAGCGGAACAACAGATACGCAGTATTTT.

This clone was recorded a few times. The V gene is TRBV30, the J gene TRBJ2-1; no clear D. The V and J ends lost 2 bases and 4 bases respectively, with 12 bases between them. CDR1 and CDR2 (germline): GTSNPN, SVGIG (reference sequence). This CDR3 is 14 amino acids long. CDR3 region: CAWSRLTGYNEQFF. CDR3 DNA: TGTGCCTGGAGTCGCCTGACCGGGTACAATGAGCAGTTCTTC. The full variable domain, rest sourced from reference TRBV30 and TRBJ2-1, is SQTIHQWPATLVQPVGSPLSLECTVEGTSNPNLYWYRQAAGRGLQLLFYSVGIGQISSEVPQNLSASRPQDRQFILSSKKLLLSDSGFYLCAWSRLTGYNEQFFGPGTRLTVL.

The chain carries TRBV5-1 and TRBJ1-2; 8 positions match TRBD1. V shed 8 bases and J 10 bases; nucleotides not matched to a gene: 10. Germline values: CDR1 SGHRS, CDR2 YFSETQ. The CDR3 runs to 12 residues. This CDR3 reads CASLTGQGDYTF. As DNA, the CDR3 is TGCGCCAGTCTTACCGGACAGGGTGACTACACCTTC.

This chain links TRBV7-7 with TRBJ2-5; 10 bases line up with TRBD1. CDR1 and CDR2 from the germline V gene are SSHAT and FNYEAQ (reference sequence). CDR3 size: 16 residues. Trimming took 5 bases from V and 5 from J; bases not matched to a gene: 11. CDR3: CASSPNRDRGWETQYF. As DNA, the CDR3 is TGTGCCAGCAGCCCTAACCGGGACAGGGGATGGGAGACCCAGTACTTC. Using reference TRBV7-7 and TRBJ2-5 for the parts outside the CDR3, the full variable domain is GAGVSQSPRYKVTKRGQDVTLRCDPISSHATLYWYQQALGQGPEFLTYFNYEAQPDKSGLPSDRFSAERPEGSISTLTIQRTEQRDSAMYRCASSPNRDRGWETQYFGPGTRLLVL.

This chain uses TRBV12-3 or TRBV12-4 with TRBJ2-4, with a possible D match to TRBD1 (6 bases). The V end lost 5 bases, the J end lost 9 bases, and 14 bases lay between the germline ends. There are 13 residues in the CDR3. CDR3 protein: CASSPRQVGIQYF. For the CDR3, the DNA is TGTGCCAGCAGTCCGAGACAGGTTGGCATTCAGTACTTC.

The chain is built from TRBV6-1 and TRBJ1-5; tentative D call: TRBD1 (5 bases). Germline loops: CDR1 MNHNS, CDR2 SASEGT. There are 17 residues in the CDR3. V was cut by 3 bases and J by 5 bases, with 20 bases left in between. For the CDR3, the DNA is TGTGCCAGCAGTGAGTTTTCGAGGGCAGGAGGGGATCAGCCCCAGCATTTT. It is translated as CASSEFSRAGGDQPQHF.

The V and J genes are TRBV19 and TRBJ2-2, with TRBD2 matching over 12 bases. Germline CDR1 and CDR2: LNHDA and SQIVND (reference sequence). The CDR3 loop spans 18 amino acids. J gave up 3 bases and V 3 bases, and 8 bases lay outside the gene matches. CDR3 nucleotides: TGTGCCAGTAGTATCGGAGGACTAGCGGGGTACTACACCGGGGAGCTGTTTTTT. Translation gives CASSIGGLAGYYTGELFF.

This chain links TRBV12-5 with TRBJ1-5; 9 nucleotides align to TRBD1. J lost 1 base, V lost 4 bases, and 5 bases had no gene match. The CDR3 extends over 16 amino acids. The germline gives CDR1 LGHNT, CDR2 FRNRAP. Here the CDR3 DNA reads TGTGCTAGTGGTTCCCCTACAGGGGGCAGCAATCAGCCCCAGCATTTT. Translating gives CASGSPTGGSNQPQHF.

V gene TRBV5-4 combines with J gene TRBJ2-3; 7 positions match TRBD2. The CDR3 runs to 15 residues. Germline V CDR1 and CDR2: SGHNT, YYREEE (reference sequence). Germline trimming cut 2 bases from V and 6 bases from J; bases unmatched to any gene: 9. This CDR3 reads CASSLTQAGWDTQYF. Written as DNA, the CDR3 is TGTGCCAGCAGCTTAACGCAAGCGGGGTGGGATACGCAGTATTTT.

The V gene is TRBV12-3 or TRBV12-4, the J gene TRBJ2-1, with D maybe TRBD1 (6 bases). The length of the CDR3 is 11 residues. The V and J ends lost 3 bases and 14 bases respectively, with 11 bases between them. The CDR3 spells CASSFRDTKFF. Written as DNA, the CDR3 is TGTGCCAGCAGTTTCAGGGACACAAAGTTCTTC.

This clone was seen only once. This sequence joins TRBV29-1 and TRBJ2-6; possible D gene TRBD2, 6 bases. Germline assignment: CDR1 SQVTM and CDR2 ANQGSEA. CDR3 length equals 14 residues. The V end lost 4 bases, the J end lost 3 bases, and 10 bases lay between the germline ends. The CDR3 reads CSVAGGYGANVLTF. The CDR3, as DNA: TGCAGCGTTGCTGGGGGGTATGGGGCCAACGTCCTGACTTTC.